This TCR beta chain was recorded in a study of blood T cells in healthy people across ages. Study outcomes and limitations: What prevented conclusive comparison of naive and antigen-experienced cells was that PBMCs were unsorted.

Next came a second PCR, run for 7 to 11 cycles, which used a sample-barcoded 5' primer along with a J-beta primer mix. A single record per CDR3 protein comes from TCRdb applying MiXCR to the 5' RACE reads. Of under 2,000,000 distinct CDR3 sequences detected, 49% appear once; the ten largest clones hold over 2%. J lost 0 bases, V lost 5 bases, and 4 bases had no gene match. Germline CDR1 and CDR2: SNHLY and FYNNEI. This CDR3 comprises 14 residues. This clonotype was found a few times. Its antigen is not identified. The TCR comes from a woman aged 40-49 years in good health. The rearrangement joins TRBV2 to TRBJ2-7; the match to TRBD2 covers 7 bases. The sequencing input was blood. CDR3 protein: CASSRQRGSYEQYF. For the CDR3, the DNA is TGTGCCAGCAGTCGGCAGCGGGGCTCCTACGAGCAGTACTTC.